This T cell receptor (beta chain) emerged from a study of cytomegalovirus exposure and HLA in healthy donors. The overall study: A subsequent analysis stated that the approximately 110 validation repertoires were run on the same platform as the roughly 670 first-cohort repertoires. Findings of the study overall: In vitro, a few CMV-associated chains proved specific for CMV antigens. For most TCR sequences rarity was the rule, although some public TCRs occurred in many donors.

Details on this clone: The antigen is undetermined.

The CDR3 totals 13 residues. The V and J ends lost 0 bases and 5 bases respectively, with 7 bases between them. Germline-derived CDR1 and CDR2 are SGHTA and FQGNSA. Generated by immunoSEQ multiplex PCR, the TCRdb table keeps only in-frame clones and is missing some. The sample records around 130,000 clones, approximately 81% being singletons. Sequencing was carried out using PBMCs. The chain links TRBV7-2 to TRBJ2-5, with D maybe TRBD1 (5 bases). The sequence came from a woman aged 30 to 39 in good health and CMV-seronegative. Here the CDR3 reads CASSLAPGETQYF. In DNA, the CDR3 is TGTGCCAGCAGCTTAGCCCCAGGGGAGACCCAGTACTTC. Using reference TRBV7-2 and TRBJ2-5 for the parts outside the CDR3, the full variable domain is GAGVSQSPSNKVTEKGKDVELRCDPISGHTALYWYRQSLGQGLEFLIYFQGNSAPDKSGLPSDRFSAERTGGSVSTLTIQRTQQEDSAVYLCASSLAPGETQYFGPGTRLLVL.